Listed below are T cell receptor beta chains from one sample, sequenced in a study of T cell repertoires in cytomegalovirus infection. TCRdb reprocessed the reads via MiXCR and lists one record per CDR3 protein. The sample consists of roughly 230,000 distinct CDR3 sequences, 6% to 8% of them appearing once. Sequenced: PBMCs. The receptors were gathered from a human donor in good health (CMV status not recorded). Some clones in this sample may be carry-over from other donors' samples. Each CDR3 is given with its conserved first and last residue. The D gene is left open where the match is weak. Clone size is shown for a subset of rows, as once, few, many or a class of expanded clone.

cdr3_nt: TGTGCCAGCAGTCCCCGGAGGTGGGAGATCAATGAGCAGTTCTTC
cdr3_aa: CASSPRRWEINEQFF
clone_size: many
j_call: TRBJ2-1
d_call: .
v_call: TRBV25-1

cdr3_nt: TGTGCCAGCAGCTTAGGAGTCGGCCAGAACAATGAGCAGTTCTTC
cdr3_aa: CASSLGVGQNNEQFF
clone_size: .
j_call: TRBJ2-1
d_call: .
v_call: TRBV7-9

cdr3_nt: TGTGCCACCAGGGTTTCTGGGGAGCTGTTTTTT
cdr3_aa: CATRVSGELFF
clone_size: many
j_call: TRBJ2-2
d_call: .
v_call: TRBV7-2

cdr3_nt: TGCAGCGTTATTCCGGGACTCCAGAACACTGAAGCTTTCTTT
cdr3_aa: CSVIPGLQNTEAFF
clone_size: many
j_call: TRBJ1-1
d_call: .
v_call: TRBV29-1

cdr3_nt: TGTGCCAGCAGCCATCAGGGGGCTCAAGCCAAAAACATTCAGTACTTC
cdr3_aa: CASSHQGAQAKNIQYF
clone_size: many
j_call: TRBJ2-4
d_call: TRBD1
v_call: TRBV7-9

cdr3_nt: TGTGCCATCAGTGTGCAGACGGGAGGAGGCTACACCTTC
cdr3_aa: CAISVQTGGGYTF
clone_size: many
j_call: TRBJ1-2
d_call: .
v_call: TRBV10-3

cdr3_nt: TGCAGCGTTACGACAGGGGAGGGCTATGGCTACACCTTC
cdr3_aa: CSVTTGEGYGYTF
clone_size: many
j_call: TRBJ1-2
d_call: TRBD1
v_call: TRBV29-1

cdr3_nt: TGTGCCAGCAGCTTTCTCGGGGGACAGATAAACTATGGCTACACCTTC
cdr3_aa: CASSFLGGQINYGYTF
clone_size: many
j_call: TRBJ1-2
d_call: TRBD1
v_call: TRBV7-2

cdr3_nt: TGCACGGGGGACAGGGCTTACGAGCAGTACTTC
cdr3_aa: CTGDRAYEQYF
clone_size: many
j_call: TRBJ2-7
d_call: TRBD1
v_call: TRBV20-1

cdr3_nt: TGTGCCAGCAGTTACTCGAGGAGCAGGGCCACCGACTATGGCTACACCTTC
cdr3_aa: CASSYSRSRATDYGYTF
clone_size: many
j_call: TRBJ1-2
d_call: .
v_call: TRBV6-2/TRBV6-3

cdr3_nt: TGCAGCGTTGATGAAGGGAATGAAAAACTGTTTTTT
cdr3_aa: CSVDEGNEKLFF
clone_size: few
j_call: TRBJ1-4
d_call: .
v_call: TRBV29-1

cdr3_nt: TGCAGCGTTGAAAGTCAGACCTATGGCTACACCTTC
cdr3_aa: CSVESQTYGYTF
clone_size: many
j_call: TRBJ1-2
d_call: .
v_call: TRBV29-1

cdr3_nt: TGTGCCAGCTCGCCGGGACTAGTCTCCCAGACGCAGTATTTT
cdr3_aa: CASSPGLVSQTQYF
clone_size: few
j_call: TRBJ2-3
d_call: TRBD2
v_call: TRBV12-3/TRBV12-4

cdr3_nt: TGTGCCAGCAGCTTAGAGGGGACAGATTCCTACGAGCAGTACTTC
cdr3_aa: CASSLEGTDSYEQYF
clone_size: many
j_call: TRBJ2-7
d_call: TRBD1
v_call: TRBV7-2

cdr3_nt: TGTGCCAGCAGTTTCCGACAGGGACTCTCTGGGGCCAACGTCCTGACTTTC
cdr3_aa: CASSFRQGLSGANVLTF
clone_size: many
j_call: TRBJ2-6
d_call: .
v_call: TRBV27

cdr3_nt: TGTGCCAGCAGCGTAGCGGAGCGGGGGGCCCAAGAGACCCAGTACTTC
cdr3_aa: CASSVAERGAQETQYF
clone_size: few
j_call: TRBJ2-5
d_call: TRBD2
v_call: TRBV9

cdr3_nt: TGCAGTGTTATAACAGGTTTTCCCAAAAACATTCAGTACTTC
cdr3_aa: CSVITGFPKNIQYF
clone_size: many
j_call: TRBJ2-4
d_call: .
v_call: TRBV20-1

cdr3_nt: TGTGCCAGCAACGTCGGACAGGGGAGGGATACGCAGTATTTT
cdr3_aa: CASNVGQGRDTQYF
clone_size: many
j_call: TRBJ2-3
d_call: TRBD1
v_call: TRBV9

cdr3_nt: TGCGCCAGCAGCGACGCAGGGGGTATAGCCGGTGAGCAGTTCTTC
cdr3_aa: CASSDAGGIAGEQFF
clone_size: .
j_call: TRBJ2-1
d_call: TRBD1
v_call: TRBV5-1

cdr3_nt: TGTGCCAGCTCTTTCGCGCGAAATGAGCAGTTCTTC
cdr3_aa: CASSFARNEQFF
clone_size: few
j_call: TRBJ2-1
d_call: .
v_call: TRBV19

cdr3_nt: TGTGCCAGCAGGGTAGCGGGGGCCGCCTTGGGTGAGCAGTTCTTC
cdr3_aa: CASRVAGAALGEQFF
clone_size: few
j_call: TRBJ2-1
d_call: TRBD2
v_call: TRBV12-3/TRBV12-4

cdr3_nt: TGTGCCAGCAGCTTACAGGGGGCGCCCAATGAAAAACTGTTTTTT
cdr3_aa: CASSLQGAPNEKLFF
clone_size: many
j_call: TRBJ1-4
d_call: TRBD1
v_call: TRBV7-9

cdr3_nt: TGCGCCAGCAGTCAATCTCGGGTAGACGTGCAGGACGTTAACTATGGCTACACCTTC
cdr3_aa: CASSQSRVDVQDVNYGYTF
clone_size: few
j_call: TRBJ1-2
d_call: .
v_call: TRBV23-1